A selection of T cell receptor beta chains follows, all from one sample in a study of blood T cell repertoires in COVID-19. Here immunoSEQ multiplex PCR was the method, and the copy in TCRdb shows in-frame clones only, minus some. The table shows approximately 300,000 clones, with over 85% occurring only once. Specimen: peripheral blood. The receptor set was obtained from a woman under 40 with COVID-19, enrolled during active disease. Each CDR3 is given with its conserved first and last residue. A D gene is named only where the DNA matches it firmly. The size field is filled for only some rows; it gives once, few, many or a size class.

cdr3_aa: CASVLGGHTEAFF
cdr3_nt: TGTGCCAGCGTTTTGGGGGGGCACACTGAAGCTTTCTTT
v_call: TRBV19
clone_size: NA
j_call: TRBJ1-1
d_call: NA

cdr3_aa: CASRSDTQLNKAFF
cdr3_nt: TGTGCCAGCAGAAGTGACACCCAGCTAAACAAAGCTTTCTTT
v_call: TRBV27
clone_size: NA
j_call: TRBJ1-1
d_call: NA

cdr3_aa: CASSQVGQGAGNTIYF
cdr3_nt: TGCGCCAGCAGCCAAGTCGGCCAGGGGGCTGGAAACACCATATATTTT
v_call: TRBV4-1
clone_size: NA
j_call: TRBJ1-3
d_call: TRBD1

cdr3_aa: CATSRAGAGTEAFF
cdr3_nt: TGTGCCACCAGCAGAGCTGGGGCTGGCACTGAAGCTTTCTTT
v_call: TRBV15
clone_size: NA
j_call: TRBJ1-1
d_call: NA

cdr3_aa: CASSQGGSGDSKETQYF
cdr3_nt: TGTGCCAGCAGCCAAGGGGGTAGCGGGGACTCGAAAGAGACCCAGTACTTC
v_call: TRBV9
clone_size: NA
j_call: TRBJ2-5
d_call: TRBD2

cdr3_aa: CASSSRTSGSSYNEQFF
cdr3_nt: TGTGCCAGCAGTTCCCGGACTAGCGGGAGCTCCTACAATGAGCAGTTCTTC
v_call: TRBV6-2/TRBV6-3
clone_size: NA
j_call: TRBJ2-1
d_call: TRBD2

cdr3_aa: CASRSGASGHTF
cdr3_nt: TGTGCCAGCAGATCAGGGGCCAGTGGACACACCTTC
v_call: TRBV2
clone_size: few
j_call: TRBJ1-2
d_call: NA

cdr3_aa: CASSSWTGDVYGYTF
cdr3_nt: TGTGCCAGCAGCTCCTGGACAGGGGATGTCTATGGCTACACCTTC
v_call: TRBV5-6
clone_size: NA
j_call: TRBJ1-2
d_call: TRBD1

cdr3_aa: CASRGGTEAFF
cdr3_nt: TGCGCCAGCAGAGGAGGGACTGAAGCTTTCTTT
v_call: TRBV10-2
clone_size: NA
j_call: TRBJ1-1
d_call: NA

cdr3_aa: CAHQSSDQPQHF
cdr3_nt: TGTGCTCATCAGTCTAGCGATCAGCCCCAGCATTTT
v_call: TRBV12-5
clone_size: NA
j_call: TRBJ1-5
d_call: NA

cdr3_aa: CASSPPRGGVETQYF
cdr3_nt: TGTGCCAGCTCACCACCCCGGGGAGGGGTGGAGACCCAGTACTTC
v_call: TRBV18
clone_size: NA
j_call: TRBJ2-5
d_call: TRBD2

cdr3_aa: CASSLGGGSSNQPQHF
cdr3_nt: TGTGCCAGCAGCTTGGGAGGCGGGTCCAGCAATCAGCCCCAGCATTTT
v_call: TRBV5-5
clone_size: NA
j_call: TRBJ1-5
d_call: NA

cdr3_aa: CASSLELLSLSGNTIYF
cdr3_nt: TGTGCCAGCAGCTTAGAGTTGCTATCACTATCTGGAAACACCATATATTTT
v_call: TRBV7-2
clone_size: NA
j_call: TRBJ1-3
d_call: NA

cdr3_aa: CASSDRGASTEAFF
cdr3_nt: TGTGCCAGTAGTGATCGGGGGGCGAGCACTGAAGCTTTCTTT
v_call: TRBV19
clone_size: NA
j_call: TRBJ1-1
d_call: NA

cdr3_aa: CASSMGGRGYNSPLHF
cdr3_nt: TGTGCCAGTAGTATGGGGGGGCGCGGGTATAATTCACCCCTCCACTTT
v_call: TRBV19
clone_size: NA
j_call: TRBJ1-6
d_call: NA

cdr3_aa: CASSEVGTGYGYTF
cdr3_nt: TGTGCCAGCAGTGAAGTGGGGACAGGGTATGGCTACACCTTC
v_call: TRBV2
clone_size: NA
j_call: TRBJ1-2
d_call: TRBD1

cdr3_aa: CASSLDQGVYGYTF
cdr3_nt: TGTGCCAGCAGCTTAGATCAAGGAGTCTATGGCTACACCTTC
v_call: TRBV7-8
clone_size: NA
j_call: TRBJ1-2
d_call: NA

cdr3_aa: CASSLVITGTDTQYF
cdr3_nt: TGTGCCAGCAGCTTAGTAATCACGGGCACAGATACGCAGTATTTT
v_call: TRBV7-2
clone_size: NA
j_call: TRBJ2-3
d_call: NA

cdr3_aa: CASSADLDTEAFF
cdr3_nt: TGTGCCAGCAGTGCAGACCTAGACACTGAAGCTTTCTTT
v_call: TRBV2
clone_size: NA
j_call: TRBJ1-1
d_call: NA

cdr3_aa: CASSSEPYNEQFF
cdr3_nt: TGCGCCAGCAGTAGCGAACCCTACAATGAGCAGTTCTTC
v_call: TRBV5-1
clone_size: NA
j_call: TRBJ2-1
d_call: NA

cdr3_aa: CASSPGGARSYNEQFF
cdr3_nt: TGTGCCAGCAGTCCCGGGGGGGCCCGCTCCTACAATGAGCAGTTCTTC
v_call: TRBV6-6
clone_size: NA
j_call: TRBJ2-1
d_call: TRBD2

cdr3_aa: CASSPGTGSEAFF
cdr3_nt: TGTGCCAGCTCACCCGGGACAGGGTCTGAAGCTTTCTTT
v_call: TRBV18
clone_size: once
j_call: TRBJ1-1
d_call: TRBD1

cdr3_aa: CASRVTANYGYTF
cdr3_nt: TGTGCCAGTAGAGTCACAGCCAACTATGGCTACACCTTC
v_call: TRBV19
clone_size: NA
j_call: TRBJ1-2
d_call: NA

cdr3_aa: CASSEARIGARPLHF
cdr3_nt: TGTGCCAGCAGTGAAGCGCGCATAGGGGCGCGACCCCTCCACTTT
v_call: TRBV2
clone_size: NA
j_call: TRBJ1-6
d_call: NA

cdr3_aa: CASSRGTSYEQYF
cdr3_nt: TGTGCCAGCAGTCGGGGAACCTCCTACGAGCAGTACTTC
v_call: TRBV7-2
clone_size: NA
j_call: TRBJ2-7
d_call: NA

cdr3_aa: CASSLVAGDYEQYF
cdr3_nt: TGTGCCAGCAGCTTAGTGGCGGGGGACTACGAGCAGTACTTC
v_call: TRBV7-2
clone_size: NA
j_call: TRBJ2-7
d_call: TRBD2

cdr3_aa: CASSDSLNSPLHF
cdr3_nt: TGTGCCAGCTCGGACAGCTTAAATTCACCCCTCCACTTT
v_call: TRBV18
clone_size: NA
j_call: TRBJ1-6
d_call: NA

cdr3_aa: CASSSTRGGYTF
cdr3_nt: TGTGCCAGCAGTTCGACGCGGGGGGGCTACACCTTC
v_call: TRBV6-5
clone_size: once
j_call: TRBJ1-2
d_call: NA

cdr3_aa: CASSQAEGIEAFF
cdr3_nt: TGCGCCAGCAGCCAGGCGGAGGGAATAGAAGCTTTCTTT
v_call: TRBV5-1
clone_size: few
j_call: TRBJ1-1
d_call: NA

cdr3_aa: CASSPGQGGYEQYF
cdr3_nt: TGTGCCAGCAGCCCGGGACAGGGGGGGTACGAGCAGTACTTC
v_call: TRBV2
clone_size: few
j_call: TRBJ2-7
d_call: TRBD1

cdr3_aa: CASSEDGDNEQFF
cdr3_nt: TGTGCCAGCAGTGAAGACGGAGACAATGAGCAGTTCTTC
v_call: TRBV2
clone_size: NA
j_call: TRBJ2-1
d_call: NA

cdr3_aa: CASSRLGGSKFF
cdr3_nt: TGTGCCAGCAGTCGACTAGGCGGTAGTAAGTTCTTC
v_call: TRBV2
clone_size: NA
j_call: TRBJ2-1
d_call: NA

cdr3_aa: CASSPSGQGGGYTF
cdr3_nt: TGTGCCAGCAGCCCCTCCGGACAGGGAGGTGGCTACACCTTC
v_call: TRBV7-2
clone_size: NA
j_call: TRBJ1-2
d_call: TRBD1

cdr3_aa: CASSLGQGAGTQYF
cdr3_nt: TGCGCCAGCAGCTTAGGACAGGGGGCAGGGACCCAGTACTTC
v_call: TRBV5-1
clone_size: NA
j_call: TRBJ2-5
d_call: TRBD1

cdr3_aa: CASSPGGVGGQPQHF
cdr3_nt: TGTGCCAGCAGCCCCGGCGGGGTCGGGGGGCAGCCCCAGCATTTT
v_call: TRBV7-6
clone_size: NA
j_call: TRBJ1-5
d_call: NA

cdr3_aa: CASGEGAYEQYF
cdr3_nt: TGTGCCAGCGGGGAAGGGGCCTACGAGCAGTACTTC
v_call: TRBV5-4
clone_size: many
j_call: TRBJ2-7
d_call: NA

cdr3_aa: CASSFGTANTEAFF
cdr3_nt: TGTGCCAGTAGTTTTGGGACAGCGAACACTGAAGCTTTCTTT
v_call: TRBV19
clone_size: NA
j_call: TRBJ1-1
d_call: TRBD1

cdr3_aa: CATGRGGRGHEQFF
cdr3_nt: TGTGCCACAGGTAGGGGGGGCAGAGGTCATGAGCAGTTCTTC
v_call: TRBV9
clone_size: NA
j_call: TRBJ2-1
d_call: NA

cdr3_aa: CASSRDGLHNEQFF
cdr3_nt: TGCGCCAGCAGCAGGGATGGTCTACACAATGAGCAGTTCTTC
v_call: TRBV10-2
clone_size: NA
j_call: TRBJ2-1
d_call: NA

cdr3_aa: CASSPQGWTEAFF
cdr3_nt: TGTGCCAGCAGCCCACAGGGCTGGACTGAAGCTTTCTTT
v_call: TRBV7-2
clone_size: NA
j_call: TRBJ1-1
d_call: NA

cdr3_aa: CASSLETGTGNEKLFF
cdr3_nt: TGCGCCAGCAGCCTAGAGACCGGGACAGGGAATGAAAAACTGTTTTTT
v_call: TRBV4-1
clone_size: NA
j_call: TRBJ1-4
d_call: TRBD1

cdr3_aa: CASSLVRQTNTEAFF
cdr3_nt: TGCGCCAGCAGCTTGGTGAGGCAGACGAACACTGAAGCTTTCTTT
v_call: TRBV5-1
clone_size: NA
j_call: TRBJ1-1
d_call: NA

cdr3_aa: CAANRAGGPYEQFF
cdr3_nt: TGTGCCGCCAACCGAGCGGGGGGGCCGTATGAGCAGTTCTTC
v_call: TRBV13
clone_size: NA
j_call: TRBJ2-1
d_call: TRBD2

cdr3_aa: CASSSSGELETQYF
cdr3_nt: TGTGCCAGCAGCTCCTCAGGGGAGTTGGAGACCCAGTACTTC
v_call: TRBV7-9
clone_size: NA
j_call: TRBJ2-5
d_call: NA

cdr3_aa: CATRQRRGSAETQYF
cdr3_nt: TGTGCCACCAGACAAAGGAGGGGTTCTGCAGAGACCCAGTACTTC
v_call: TRBV15
clone_size: NA
j_call: TRBJ2-5
d_call: NA

cdr3_aa: CASSFAGGFGNTIYF
cdr3_nt: TGCGCCAGCAGCTTCGCAGGGGGCTTTGGAAACACCATATATTTT
v_call: TRBV5-1
clone_size: NA
j_call: TRBJ1-3
d_call: TRBD1

cdr3_aa: CASSLGTGSPGELFF
cdr3_nt: TGTGCCAGCAGCTTAGGGACAGGGTCCCCCGGGGAGCTGTTTTTT
v_call: TRBV7-9
clone_size: NA
j_call: TRBJ2-2
d_call: TRBD1

cdr3_aa: CASSTARGRASGNTIYF
cdr3_nt: TGTGCCAGCAGCACAGCGCGGGGCAGGGCAAGTGGAAACACCATATATTTT
v_call: TRBV7-9
clone_size: NA
j_call: TRBJ1-3
d_call: NA

cdr3_aa: CASSSPAGANTGELFF
cdr3_nt: TGTGCCAGCAGCTCCCCCGCGGGTGCGAACACCGGGGAGCTGTTTTTT
v_call: TRBV7-9
clone_size: NA
j_call: TRBJ2-2
d_call: NA

cdr3_aa: CASSLISQPNQPQHF
cdr3_nt: TGTGCCAGCAGTTTAATTTCACAGCCGAATCAGCCCCAGCATTTT
v_call: TRBV28
clone_size: NA
j_call: TRBJ1-5
d_call: NA

cdr3_aa: CASRRQGHTEAFF
cdr3_nt: TGTGCCAGCAGACGACAGGGACACACTGAAGCTTTCTTT
v_call: TRBV14
clone_size: NA
j_call: TRBJ1-1
d_call: TRBD1

cdr3_aa: CASSQGKYNSPLHF
cdr3_nt: TGTGCCAGCAGTCAGGGGAAATATAATTCACCCCTCCACTTT
v_call: TRBV25-1
clone_size: few
j_call: TRBJ1-6
d_call: NA

cdr3_aa: CASRRTGRAEKLFF
cdr3_nt: TGTGCCAGCAGACGGACAGGGCGGGCTGAAAAACTGTTTTTT
v_call: TRBV27
clone_size: NA
j_call: TRBJ1-4
d_call: TRBD1

cdr3_aa: CATSDLGAGARDTQYF
cdr3_nt: TGTGCCACCAGTGATTTAGGGGCAGGAGCGAGGGATACGCAGTATTTT
v_call: TRBV24-1
clone_size: NA
j_call: TRBJ2-3
d_call: NA

cdr3_aa: CASSLTPRSPGRILDEQFF
cdr3_nt: TGTGCCAGCAGTTTGACACCCCGCTCGCCAGGGAGGATCCTAGATGAGCAGTTCTTC
v_call: TRBV28
clone_size: NA
j_call: TRBJ2-1
d_call: NA